A single sample is the source of the 20 T cell receptor beta chains below, sequenced in a study of T-cell reconstitution after alpha-beta-depleted transplantation in children. Unique molecular identifiers were used to barcode this TCRbeta library. TCRdb independently ran MiXCR on the PCR reads; one entry per CDR3 protein. Of approximately 82,000 distinct CDR3 sequences in the sample, roughly 20% were seen once. The specimen was PBMCs, mostly from graft donor cells, collected 360 days after TCRalphabeta/CD19-depleted stem cell transplant. The receptors shown here come from a male patient between 2 and 10 years old who had a stem cell transplant for acute lymphoblastic leukemia, so the T cells may come from the graft donor.

This clonotype was counted many times. V gene TRBV10-3 combines with J gene TRBJ1-4; D is possibly TRBD1 (5 bases). The CDR3 covers 12 residues. V was shortened by 6 bases and J by 7 bases, with 9 bases between the two germline ends. Germline V CDR1 and CDR2: ENHRY, SYGVKD. CDR3 bases: TGTGCCATCAGGGGGACGGCTGAAAAACTGTTTTTT. Amino acid sequence: CAIRGTAEKLFF.

Here the CDR3 DNA reads TGCGCCAGCATCCGACAGGGGGCCTACGAGCAGTACTTC. Translation: CASIRQGAYEQYF. The chain carries TRBV10-2 and TRBJ2-7, with 9 nucleotides matching TRBD1. The CDR3 consists of 13 residues. Looked up from germline, CDR1 is WSHSY and CDR2 is SAAADI. The trim removed 7 bases at V and 2 bases at J, leaving 3 bases unmatched.

The chain carries TRBV3-1 and TRBJ2-5; perhaps TRBD1 as D (5 bases). The CDR3 is 18 amino acids. Germline values: CDR1 LGHDT, CDR2 YNNKEL (reference sequence). Trimming removed 3 bases from V and 2 bases from J, with 22 bases in between. The CDR3 DNA reads as TGTGCCAGCAGCCAGCCCAGAGTAGGGGCGCGTCGACAAGAGACCCAGTACTTC. This codes for CASSQPRVGARRQETQYF.

This sequence joins TRBV5-1 and TRBJ2-3; the D gene could be TRBD1 or TRBD2 (7 bases each). The CDR3 spans 16 residues. Trimming left V 0 bases short and J 2 bases short, with 13 bases between. Germline V CDR1 and CDR2: SGHRS, YFSETQ. This CDR3 reads CASSLESGGDTDTQYF. The CDR3 coding sequence is TGCGCCAGCAGCTTGGAATCAGGGGGGGACACAGATACGCAGTATTTT.

The rearrangement uses TRBV29-1 and TRBJ2-5, with D unresolved. The V gene's germline CDR1 is SQVTM and CDR2 ANQGSEA. This CDR3 region has 12 residues. The germline V and J ends were trimmed by 6 bases and 5 bases, with 13 bases remaining between them. The CDR3 bases are TGCAGCGTCGAAAGGAGCCAGGAGACCCAGTACTTC. Its protein product is CSVERSQETQYF.

This clonotype was seen more than once but under ten times. The J gene is TRBJ2-7, the V gene TRBV5-8, with no clear D. Germline values: CDR1 SGHTS, CDR2 YDEGEE. V was cut by 5 bases and J by 0 bases, with 9 bases left in between. This CDR3 has 13 residues. The CDR3 DNA sequence: TGTGCCAGCAGGAAGTGGAGCTCCTACGAGCAGTACTTC. Encoded protein: CASRKWSSYEQYF.

The CDR3 loop reads CASSTGTREQFF. CDR3 nucleotides: TGCGCCAGCAGCACCGGGACACGGGAGCAGTTCTTC. The rearrangement uses TRBV5-1 and TRBJ2-1; a weak D match, TRBD1 (6 bases). Deletions cut 4 bases from V and 10 bases from J, with 12 bases between. Per the germline V gene, CDR1 is SGHRS and CDR2 is YFSETQ. The CDR3 runs to 12 residues.

V is TRBV24-1 and J is TRBJ2-1; 8 nucleotides align to TRBD2. The CDR3 has 16 residues. V gave up 7 bases and J gave up 7 bases; unmatched junction bases: 14. Germline CDR1 KGHDR, CDR2 SFDVKD. This CDR3 is CATSTGLAGMGNEQFF. The CDR3 DNA reads as TGTGCCACCAGCACCGGACTAGCAGGTATGGGAAATGAGCAGTTCTTC.

The chain recombines TRBV12-3 or TRBV12-4 with TRBJ2-1, with a possible D match to TRBD1 (6 bases). Trimming removed 2 bases at V and 5 bases at J, with 19 bases between. This CDR3 region has 17 residues. The chain's CDR3 is CASSLTGSVALNNEQFF. The CDR3 nucleotides read TGTGCCAGCAGTTTAACAGGGTCAGTAGCCTTAAACAATGAGCAGTTCTTC.

This clonotype turned up a few times. The genes are TRBV12-3 or TRBV12-4 and TRBJ2-7; D call uncertain. The germline V and J ends were trimmed by 6 bases and 0 bases, with 15 bases remaining between them. The CDR3 runs 15 residues. The CDR3 sequence is CASSLIDSISYEQYF. CDR3 DNA: TGTGCCAGCAGCTTAATCGATAGTATCTCCTACGAGCAGTACTTC.

The V call is TRBV25-1, the J call TRBJ2-6; D perhaps matches TRBD1 (5 bases). Trimming cost V 8 bases and J 0 bases, with 14 bases left between them. CDR3 size: 16 residues. CDR1 and CDR2 from the germline V gene are MGHDK and SYGVNS. The CDR3 DNA reads as TGTGCCAGCGAGGCTTACAGGTTCTCTGGGGCCAACGTCCTGACTTTC. Translation gives CASEAYRFSGANVLTF.

The chain couples TRBV28 to TRBJ1-1; D is perhaps TRBD1 (5 bases). The germline CDR1 and CDR2 sequences are MDHEN and SYDVKM. V gave up 6 bases and J gave up 8 bases, with 16 bases separating them. This CDR3 spans 13 amino acids. The CDR3, as DNA: TGTGCCAGCAGCCCACGACCAGACAGAGAAGCTTTCTTT. Translation gives CASSPRPDREAFF.

The chain combines TRBV20-1 with TRBJ2-1; D is uncertain. The CDR3 totals 14 residues. The V end lost 0 bases, the J end lost 12 bases, and 18 bases lay between the germline ends. CDR1 DFQATT and CDR2 SNEGSKA come from the germline V gene (reference sequence). The CDR3 sequence is CSARDGSGPTGQFF. The DNA for the CDR3 is TGCAGTGCTAGAGATGGTTCCGGCCCCACGGGGCAGTTCTTC.

This clonotype was counted a single time. The rearrangement uses TRBV5-1 and TRBJ1-6, with 10 bases lining up with TRBD1. CDR3 length: 17 residues. Germline CDR1 SGHRS, CDR2 YFSETQ. The trim removed 1 base at V and 6 bases at J, leaving 7 bases unmatched. CDR3 residues: CASSLSAGQGGNSPLHF. The CDR3, as DNA: TGCGCCAGCAGCTTGAGCGCTGGACAGGGGGGTAATTCACCCCTCCACTTT. The whole variable domain, filled in from reference TRBV5-1 and TRBJ1-6, reads KAGVTQTPRYLIKTRGQQVTLSCSPISGHRSVSWYQQTPGQGLQFLFEYFSETQRNKGNFPGRFSGRQFSNSRSEMNVSTLELGDSALYLCASSLSAGQGGNSPLHFGNGTRLTVT.

This chain uses TRBV27 with TRBJ2-5, with D possibly being TRBD2 (6 bases). The CDR3 is made up of 15 amino acids. Germline-derived CDR1 and CDR2 are MNHEY and SMNVEV (reference sequence). Trimming stripped 3 bases from V and 4 bases from J, with 15 bases between. CDR3 protein: CASSFGLRGIETQYF. The CDR3 bases are TGTGCCAGCAGTTTCGGGCTCCGGGGGATAGAGACCCAGTACTTC.

V and J are TRBV7-8 and TRBJ2-1; TRBD2 is a possible D gene (5 bases). Germline values: CDR1 SGHVS, CDR2 FQNEAQ. The CDR3 is 14 residues long. V dropped 5 bases and J dropped 6 bases, with 14 bases sitting between them. DNA of the CDR3: TGTGCCAGCAGCCTAAGAGGGCTGGGCAATGAGCAGTTCTTC. Translation gives CASSLRGLGNEQFF.

In its sample, this clonotype was seen a few times. This sequence joins TRBV12-3 or TRBV12-4 and TRBJ1-6; TRBD1 is a possible D gene (6 bases). V shed 8 bases and J shed 4 bases, with 9 bases lying between them. The CDR3 covers 13 residues. CDR3 sequence reads: CASLGQYNSPLHF. CDR3 sequence (DNA): TGTGCCAGCCTCGGACAGTATAATTCACCCCTCCACTTT.

The gene calls are TRBV5-1 and TRBJ2-7, with TRBD2 matching over 13 bases. Trimming cost V 3 bases and J 5 bases; bases outside gene matches: 8. The V gene's germline CDR1 is SGHRS and CDR2 YFSETQ. The CDR3 has 16 amino acids. The CDR3 sequence is CASSSMGLAGIDEQYF. The CDR3 DNA sequence: TGCGCCAGCAGCTCGATGGGACTAGCGGGAATCGACGAGCAGTACTTC.

This clonotype ranks as medium-sized. This rearrangement joins TRBV5-5 to TRBJ2-1; TRBD1 agrees at 7 bases. Per the germline V gene, CDR1 is SGHKS and CDR2 is YYEKEE (reference sequence). The ends lost 1 base at V and 1 base at J; junction bases unmatched: 2. The CDR3 is made up of 15 amino acids. The CDR3 here is CASSLLGQSYNEQFF. The CDR3 DNA reads as TGTGCCAGCAGCTTGTTGGGACAGTCCTACAATGAGCAGTTCTTC.

This clonotype has ten or more counts. The CDR3 is CASSAGTRLTYNEQFF. CDR3 coding DNA: TGTGCCAGCAGTGCCGGGACTCGCTTAACCTACAATGAGCAGTTCTTC. The chain combines TRBV6-1 with TRBJ2-1, with D possibly matching TRBD2 (6 bases). The CDR3 length is 16 residues. Germline CDR1 reads MNHNS; CDR2 reads SASEGT. V lost 4 bases, J lost 2 bases, and 15 bases lay in between.